This T cell receptor beta chain derives from a study of T cell responses to AZD1222 COVID-19 vaccine. In the study overall: Second doses were pooled across both intervals (about 4 or about 12 weeks).

Trimming left V 7 bases short and J 6 bases short, with 20 bases between. The CDR3 totals 14 residues. In germline, CDR1 is SGHTS, CDR2 YDEGEE. The assay was immunoSEQ multiplex PCR, and TCRdb's table has in-frame clones only and misses some. The table lists about 110,000 clones, around 84% of them singletons, with about 3.3% in the top ten. This receptor was identified in an adult in good health. Sequencing used peripheral blood, obtained on day 0 of AZD1222 vaccination. This chain links TRBV5-8 with TRBJ2-7; no definite D call. The CDR3 spells CASAQLYGAIEQYF. The CDR3 region has the DNA TGTGCCAGCGCTCAATTATATGGAGCGATCGAGCAGTACTTC.